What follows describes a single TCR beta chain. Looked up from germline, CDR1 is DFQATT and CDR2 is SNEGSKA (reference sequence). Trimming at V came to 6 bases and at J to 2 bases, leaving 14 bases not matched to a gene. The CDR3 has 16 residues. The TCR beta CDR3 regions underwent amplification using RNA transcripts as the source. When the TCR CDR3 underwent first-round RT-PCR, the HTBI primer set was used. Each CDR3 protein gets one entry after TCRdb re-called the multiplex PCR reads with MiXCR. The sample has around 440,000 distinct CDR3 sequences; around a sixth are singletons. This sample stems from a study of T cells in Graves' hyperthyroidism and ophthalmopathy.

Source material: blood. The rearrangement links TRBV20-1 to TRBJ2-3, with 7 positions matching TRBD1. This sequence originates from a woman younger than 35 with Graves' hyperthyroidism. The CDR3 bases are TGCAGTGCCCCCGGGGACGACAGGGCCCCCACAGATACGCAGTATTTT. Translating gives CSAPGDDRAPTDTQYF.